Included here is one T cell receptor (beta chain) sequence, with context. Its antigen is currently unknown. This specimen belongs to a study of response to subunit inactivated influenza vaccine. Regarding the study as a whole: A suggestion made by the authors is that each seasonal influenza vaccination recruits few new T cells.

This CDR3 spans 16 amino acids. Germline trimming cut 5 bases from V and 3 bases from J; bases unmatched to any gene: 12. CDR1 is DFQATT and CDR2 is SNEGSKA in the germline V gene (reference sequence). MiXCR, run by TCRdb on the RT-PCR reads, gives a single entry per CDR3 protein. The sample yields about 530,000 distinct CDR3 sequences, 10% to 15% seen once. The sequence was collected from a man aged 45-65 years who received an inactivated influenza vaccine. The V and J genes are TRBV20-1 and TRBJ1-1; 10 bases are a match to TRBD1. Specimen: PBMCs from blood, collected on the day of vaccination. This CDR3 is CSAQDRGESGDTEAFF. The CDR3, as DNA: TGCAGTGCTCAGGACAGGGGGGAGTCTGGGGACACTGAAGCTTTCTTT.